This TCR beta chain was identified during a study of response to subunit inactivated influenza vaccine. V lost 2 bases, J lost 6 bases, and 7 bases stayed unmatched. Germline values: CDR1 SGHRS, CDR2 YFSETQ. This CDR3 is 15 amino acids long. The table lists this clonotype with a few counts. No antigen is known for it. TCRdb re-analysed the RT-PCR reads in MiXCR, keeping a single row per CDR3 protein. This table holds about 650,000 distinct CDR3 sequences, 11% to 15% found once. Study-level results: Each seasonal flu vaccination may recruit only limited new T cells, authors suggested.

The chain employs TRBV5-1 and TRBJ1-2, with TRBD1 matching 10 bases. The material was PBMCs from blood, obtained 14 to 15 days before vaccination. The sequence was obtained from a man aged 45 to 65 who received an inactivated influenza vaccine. The CDR3 region is CASSFRPGQGNGYTF. The CDR3 nucleotides are TGCGCCAGCAGCTTCCGACCGGGACAGGGGAATGGCTACACCTTC.